This TCR beta chain was documented in a study of CXCR3-negative and CXCR3-positive naive CD8 T cells. General study findings and limits: More hydrophobic TRB CDR3s occurred in CXCR3-positive than in CXCR3-negative naive cells.

The study made its TRB cDNA libraries by 5' RACE, adding UMI labels. TCRdb reanalyzed the 5' RACE reads, giving one entry per CDR3 protein sequence and no DNA. The sample includes 40,000 to 45,000 distinct CDR3 sequences. As for this clonotype: The target antigen is unknown.

This CDR3 spans 15 amino acids. Germline assignment: CDR1 SGDLS and CDR2 YYNGEE. This clonotype was sampled from a human donor in good health. Some clones in this sample may be carry-over from other donors' samples. Material for sequencing was naive CXCR3- CD8+ T cells from blood. The subset was: CD45RO-CCR7+CD27+CD95- naive CD8+ T cells lacking CXCR3 (TNR3-). The J gene is TRBJ2-1, the V gene TRBV9; TCRdb indicates TRBD1, and absent DNA this call remains unverified. CDR3 sequence: CASSAQGWGADEQFF. Looking up the rest from reference TRBV9 and TRBJ2-1 gives the full variable domain: DSGVTQTPKHLITATGQRVTLRCSPRSGDLSVYWYQQSLDQGLQFLIQYYNGEERAKGNILERFSAQQFPDLHSELNLSSLELGDSALYFCASSAQGWGADEQFFGPGTRLTVL.